A single sample is the source of the 28 T cell receptor beta chains below, sequenced in a study of shared clonotypes between healthy human individuals. Sequencing was performed with immunoSEQ multiplex PCR; in TCRdb, only in-frame clones are kept and a portion is missing. The table records roughly 1,500,000 clones, about 98% of them present only once. The specimen sequenced was naive CD4+ T cells sorted from blood. This sample's subset: CD45RA+ positively selected. The receptor set was obtained from a man aged 30 to 45 in good health.

The chain employs TRBV7-9 and TRBJ1-2; D might be TRBD1 (5 bases). CDR1 is SEHNR, CDR2 FQNEAQ, per germline (reference sequence). Trimming took 10 bases from V and 6 from J, leaving 21 bases between them. The CDR3 is 14 residues long. For the CDR3, the DNA is TGTGCCACCGACTTGGGACCTGGGTCAGATGGCTACACCTTC. Protein sequence: CATDLGPGSDGYTF. Variable domain in full (rest from reference TRBV7-9 and TRBJ1-2): DTGVSQNPRHKITKRGQNVTFRCDPISEHNRLYWYRQTLGQGPEFLTYFQNEAQLEKSRLLSDRFSAERPKGSFSTLEIQRTEQGDSAMYLCATDLGPGSDGYTFGSGTRLTVV.

V and J are TRBV5-1 and TRBJ2-3, with D perhaps matching TRBD2 (6 bases). V lost 3 bases, J lost 2 bases, and 19 bases lay in between. Germline values: CDR1 SGHRS, CDR2 YFSETQ. The CDR3 has 17 amino acids. The CDR3 is CASSSGPGGIPTDTQYF. Here the CDR3 DNA reads TGCGCCAGCAGCTCCGGCCCGGGCGGGATTCCCACAGATACGCAGTATTTT. Full variable domain (rest looked up from reference TRBV5-1 and TRBJ2-3): KAGVTQTPRYLIKTRGQQVTLSCSPISGHRSVSWYQQTPGQGLQFLFEYFSETQRNKGNFPGRFSGRQFSNSRSEMNVSTLELGDSALYLCASSSGPGGIPTDTQYFGPGTRLTVL.

The rearrangement uses TRBV11-2 and TRBJ2-7; 12 nucleotides match TRBD2. The CDR3 extends over 14 amino acids. The germline CDR1 and CDR2 sequences are SGHAT and FQNNGV. Trimming took 8 bases from V and 7 from J; bases not matched to a gene: 9. CDR3 sequence (DNA): TGTGCCAGCGGGCTAGCGGGAGGGCCGGGTGAGCAGTACTTC. Residues: CASGLAGGPGEQYF.

This chain joins TRBV5-6 and TRBJ2-1; 7 nucleotides match TRBD1. There are 15 residues in the CDR3. Trimming took 3 bases from V and 2 from J; bases not matched to a gene: 5. CDR1 is SGHDT, CDR2 YYEEEE, per germline. This CDR3 reads CASSYDRVPYNEQFF. The CDR3 nucleotides are TGTGCCAGCAGCTACGACAGGGTCCCCTACAATGAGCAGTTCTTC.

The CDR3 DNA follows: TGTGCCAGCAGCTCCCCCGGACAGTTCGGGCGCAATCAGCCCCAGCATTTT. It yields the protein CASSSPGQFGRNQPQHF. The chain combines TRBV28 with TRBJ1-5; D is possibly TRBD1 (6 bases). Germline lookup yields CDR1 MDHEN and CDR2 SYDVKM. V lost 6 bases and J 2 bases, leaving 20 bases between the germline ends. The CDR3 runs to 17 residues.

The V and J genes are TRBV7-2 and TRBJ2-3, with 8 bases identical to TRBD2. Germline lookup yields CDR1 SGHTA and CDR2 FQGNSA. The CDR3 spans 14 residues. J was trimmed by 5 bases and V by 3 bases; bases with no gene match: 4. CDR3 DNA sequence: TGTGCCAGCAGCTTGGTAGCGGGGCAAGATACGCAGTATTTT. It is translated as CASSLVAGQDTQYF.

The chain links TRBV18 to TRBJ2-5; 11 positions agree with TRBD2. There are 17 residues in the CDR3. With 1 base clipped from V and 0 bases from J, the junction kept 4 bases outside the gene matches. Germline CDR1 KGHSH, CDR2 LQKENI. CDR3 DNA sequence: TGTGCCAGCTCACCACGGTCTAGCGGGAGGCACCAAGAGACCCAGTACTTC. This gives the protein CASSPRSSGRHQETQYF.

This clone was seen just once. Other nucleotide sequences in the sample specify the same CDR3. The chain employs TRBV11-2 and TRBJ2-1; 7 positions match TRBD1. Losses at the gene ends were 0 bases for V and 3 bases for J; bases not matched to a gene: 2. Germline CDR1 reads SGHAT; CDR2 reads FQNNGV. The CDR3 sequence is 15 residues long. CDR3 loop: CASSLDRGNYNEQFF. The CDR3 DNA is TGTGCCAGCAGCTTAGACAGGGGGAACTACAATGAGCAGTTCTTC.

The chain combines TRBV4-3 with TRBJ2-1; the match to TRBD2 covers 10 bases. The germline gives CDR1 LGHNA, CDR2 YSLEER. Losses at the gene ends were 0 bases for V and 0 bases for J; bases not matched to a gene: 14. The CDR3 contains 21 residues. The CDR3 region has the DNA TGCGCCAGCAGCCAAGAGTTGGCCAGCGGGAGGGTAATTAGCTCCTACAATGAGCAGTTCTTC. As protein: CASSQELASGRVISSYNEQFF.

The chain has TRBV7-6 and TRBJ2-3; TRBD2 agrees at 9 bases. This CDR3 contains 14 residues. V was clipped by 1 base and J by 7 bases; unmatched bases: 3. The germline V gene encodes CDR1 SGHVS and CDR2 FNYEAQ. The CDR3 reads CASSLDLAGNTQYF. DNA of the CDR3: TGTGCCAGCAGCTTAGACCTAGCGGGGAATACGCAGTATTTT.

The V and J genes are TRBV7-3 and TRBJ2-3, with 11 bases fitting TRBD1. Per the germline V gene, CDR1 is SGHTA and CDR2 is FQGTGA. The V gene end was trimmed by 5 bases and the J gene end by 13 bases; junction bases not matched to a gene: 17. The CDR3 runs to 16 residues. The DNA of the CDR3 is TGTGCCAGCAGCGTAATACCGGGACAGGGGGACTCAGAGAAGTATTTT. It encodes CASSVIPGQGDSEKYF.

The chain carries TRBV6-5 and TRBJ1-1; D call uncertain. Germline V gene sequence: CDR1 MNHEY, CDR2 SVGAGI. V was shortened by 3 bases and J by 4 bases, with 12 bases between the two germline ends. This CDR3 contains 14 residues. The DNA for the CDR3 is TGTGCCAGCAGTTATAGCCCACCCACCACTGAAGCTTTCTTT. Residues: CASSYSPPTTEAFF.

The CDR3 spells CASSQGESSGVTDTQYF. The CDR3, as DNA: TGTGCCAGCAGCCAGGGGGAATCTAGCGGAGTCACAGATACGCAGTATTTT. The chain links TRBV4-2 to TRBJ2-3, with 7 positions matching TRBD2. J gave up 2 bases and V 3 bases, and 11 bases lay outside the gene matches. The germline V gene encodes CDR1 LGHNA and CDR2 YNFKEQ. The CDR3 is 17 amino acids.

The chain carries TRBV7-2 and TRBJ2-3, with TRBD2 matching over 11 bases. Per the germline V gene, CDR1 is SGHTA and CDR2 is FQGNSA. The CDR3 runs 16 residues. The V gene end was trimmed by 4 bases and the J gene end by 2 bases; junction bases not matched to a gene: 5. The CDR3 DNA follows: TGTGCCAGCAGCTCCGGACTAGCGGGCTACACAGATACGCAGTATTTT. Translation gives CASSSGLAGYTDTQYF.

The genes are TRBV7-8 and TRBJ2-3, with 7 bases fitting TRBD2. Germline V gives CDR1 SGHVS, CDR2 FQNEAQ. V dropped 1 base and J dropped 0; count of bases not matched to a gene: 10. This CDR3 has 18 amino acids. The CDR3 here is CASSLVASGGTSTDTQYF. CDR3 nucleotide sequence: TGTGCCAGCAGCTTAGTAGCTAGCGGAGGAACTAGCACAGATACGCAGTATTTT.

On this clone: The sample carries other DNA sequences with the same CDR3. This chain connects TRBV5-1 to TRBJ2-7; TRBD2 might be the D (6 bases). CDR1 and CDR2 (germline): SGHRS, YFSETQ. With 4 bases removed from V and 0 bases from J, the gap between germline ends came to 11 bases. The CDR3 runs 14 residues. The CDR3 DNA reads TGCGCCAGCAGCCTAGGGACTTTCTCCTACGAGCAGTACTTC. As protein: CASSLGTFSYEQYF.

V usage is TRBV5-1 and J usage is TRBJ2-2, with D perhaps TRBD1 or TRBD2 (5 bases each). The CDR3 covers 15 residues. V was clipped by 1 base and J by 3 bases, with 10 bases between them. The germline V gene has CDR1 SGHRS and CDR2 YFSETQ. In DNA, the CDR3 is TGCGCCAGCAGCTTGCGGGACCAGCACACCGGGGAGCTGTTTTTT. This translates into CASSLRDQHTGELFF.

This chain uses TRBV27 with TRBJ2-7; D not certain. Germline CDR1 and CDR2: MNHEY and SMNVEV (reference sequence). CDR3 size: 13 residues. V was cut by 6 bases and J by 2 bases, with 11 bases left in between. This CDR3 reads CASSHPGPYEQYF. The CDR3 region has the DNA TGTGCCAGCAGCCACCCTGGGCCCTACGAGCAGTACTTC.

The chain joins TRBV5-1 to TRBJ2-7, with 7 bases aligning to TRBD2. There are 15 residues in the CDR3. V was pared by 3 bases and J by 4 bases, with 10 bases of the junction left unmatched. The V gene's germline CDR1 is SGHRS and CDR2 YFSETQ. Here the CDR3 reads CASSWGRGPMYEQYF. The CDR3 bases are TGCGCCAGCAGCTGGGGGAGGGGACCGATGTACGAGCAGTACTTC.

This chain uses TRBV27 with TRBJ1-5, with no clear D. The CDR3 has 15 residues. Looked up from germline, CDR1 is MNHEY and CDR2 is SMNVEV (reference sequence). With 3 bases removed from V and 4 bases from J, the gap between germline ends came to 13 bases. CDR3 DNA sequence: TGTGCCAGCAGTTTTTTCGGGGATCGAAATCAGCCCCAGCATTTT. Translating gives CASSFFGDRNQPQHF.

This clone was counted once. The chain carries TRBV5-1 and TRBJ2-2; D unresolved. V gave up 3 bases and J gave up 10 bases, with 22 bases separating them. Germline lookup yields CDR1 SGHRS and CDR2 YFSETQ. The CDR3 spans 16 residues. CDR3 loop: CASSSATQNQAVELFF. DNA of the CDR3: TGCGCCAGCAGCTCTGCAACTCAGAACCAGGCGGTGGAGCTGTTTTTT.

A note on this clone: Distinct nucleotide sequences in the sample also encode this CDR3. The genes are TRBV9 and TRBJ1-4; the D is unclear. Germline V gives CDR1 SGDLS, CDR2 YYNGEE. The germline V and J ends were trimmed by 0 bases and 5 bases, with 8 bases remaining between them. CDR3 size: 14 residues. The CDR3 nucleotides are TGTGCCAGCAGCGTAGGGCCGGCGAATGAAAAACTGTTTTTT. Translated, it gives CASSVGPANEKLFF.

V is TRBV6-5 and J is TRBJ1-5, with D possibly TRBD1 on 5 matching bases. The germline V gene has CDR1 MNHEY and CDR2 SVGAGI. Between the trimmed V and J ends, which lost 2 bases and 6 bases, there was a span of 17 bases. The length of the CDR3 is 16 residues. For the CDR3, the DNA is TGTGCCAGCAGTTACCCACGGGGGGAATATTGTCAGCCCCAGCATTTT. Encoded protein: CASSYPRGEYCQPQHF.

This clone was seen once. The V and J genes are TRBV2 and TRBJ2-7, with a possible D match to TRBD2 (6 bases). Germline V gene data show CDR1 as SNHLY and CDR2 as FYNNEI. The CDR3 loop spans 15 amino acids. Trimming shortened V by 6 bases and J by 5 bases, and 20 bases separated the two germline ends. The CDR3 nucleotides read TGTGCCAGCAGGACTTTCGGGACTTCTGCCCACGAGCAGTACTTC. Translating it yields CASRTFGTSAHEQYF.

This clone was observed once. The chain uses TRBV5-4 and TRBJ2-7; no firm D call. The germline V gene encodes CDR1 SGHNT and CDR2 YYREEE (reference sequence). Trimming cost V 0 bases and J 6 bases, with 7 bases left between them. There are 12 residues in the CDR3. CDR3 sequence (DNA): TGTGCCAGCAGCTTGGACTACGGCGAGCAGTACTTC. As protein: CASSLDYGEQYF.

The CDR3 sequence is CASGTGLPGLAEETQYF. The CDR3 nucleotides read TGTGCCAGCGGGACAGGACTACCGGGACTAGCGGAAGAGACCCAGTACTTC. The J gene is TRBJ2-5, the V gene TRBV2; 11 nucleotides line up with TRBD2. The CDR3 spans 17 residues. V trimming: 8 bases; J trimming: 3 bases; junction bases outside the gene matches: 14. Germline V CDR1 and CDR2: SNHLY, FYNNEI.

The V gene is TRBV9, the J gene TRBJ1-3; D is unresolved. Germline V gives CDR1 SGDLS, CDR2 YYNGEE. The V gene lost 0 bases and the J gene lost 8 bases, with 6 bases spanning the gap. The CDR3 contains 12 residues. DNA of the CDR3: TGTGCCAGCAGCGTAGCCCCCGACACCATATATTTT. It yields the protein CASSVAPDTIYF. Filled out from reference TRBV9 and TRBJ1-3, the complete variable domain reads DSGVTQTPKHLITATGQRVTLRCSPRSGDLSVYWYQQSLDQGLQFLIQYYNGEERAKGNILERFSAQQFPDLHSELNLSSLELGDSALYFCASSVAPDTIYFGEGSWLTVV.

The rearrangement uses TRBV7-8 and TRBJ1-5, with D unresolved. This CDR3 is built from 13 residues. The V end lost 5 bases, the J end lost 6 bases, and 11 bases lay between the germline ends. Germline values: CDR1 SGHVS, CDR2 FQNEAQ. Here the CDR3 DNA reads TGTGCCAGCAGCCCAACGCTAGGTCAGCCCCAGCATTTT. Translated: CASSPTLGQPQHF. Variable domain in full (rest from reference TRBV7-8 and TRBJ1-5): GAGVSQSPRYKVAKRGQDVALRCDPISGHVSLFWYQQALGQGPEFLTYFQNEAQLDKSGLPSDRFFAERPEGSVSTLKIQRTQQEDSAVYLCASSPTLGQPQHFGDGTRLSIL.